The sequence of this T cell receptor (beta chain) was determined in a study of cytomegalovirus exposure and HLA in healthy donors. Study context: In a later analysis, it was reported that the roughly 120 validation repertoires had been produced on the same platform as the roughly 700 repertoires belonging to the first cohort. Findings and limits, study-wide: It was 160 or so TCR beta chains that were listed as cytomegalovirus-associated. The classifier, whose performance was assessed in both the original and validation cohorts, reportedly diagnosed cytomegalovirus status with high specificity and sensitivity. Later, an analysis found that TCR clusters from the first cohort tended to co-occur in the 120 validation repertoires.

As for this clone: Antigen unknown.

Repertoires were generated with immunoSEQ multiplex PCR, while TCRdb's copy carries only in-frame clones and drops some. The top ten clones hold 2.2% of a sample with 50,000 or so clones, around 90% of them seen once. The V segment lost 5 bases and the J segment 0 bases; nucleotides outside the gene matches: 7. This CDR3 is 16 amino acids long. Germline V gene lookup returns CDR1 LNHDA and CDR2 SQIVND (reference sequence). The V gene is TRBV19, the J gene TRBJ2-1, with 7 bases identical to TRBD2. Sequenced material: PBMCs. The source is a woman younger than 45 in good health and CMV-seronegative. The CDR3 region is CASSLGGSGSYNEQFF. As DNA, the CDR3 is TGTGCCAGTAGTCTCGGCGGGAGTGGCTCCTACAATGAGCAGTTCTTC.